Listed below are T cell receptor beta chains from one sample, sequenced in a study of shared clonotypes between healthy human individuals. Some clones are missing from TCRdb's copy, which holds only in-frame ones; the method was immunoSEQ multiplex PCR. The sample lists about 1.1 million clones, roughly 80% seen once, with almost 0.9% in the top ten. The sequenced sample consisted of memory CD4+ T cells from PBMCs. The receptors derive from a man aged 18 to 29 in good health. Some clones in this sample may be carry-over from other donors' samples. Both conserved end residues are part of each CDR3. The D gene is left open where the match is weak. The size of a clone is reported for some rows only, either as once, few or many, or as a class for expanded clones.

size: NA
J: TRBJ1-2
V: TRBV29-1
D: NA
DNA: TGCAGCGTCCCCCTTGAACAGGCCGTTTTTAACTATGGCTACACCTTC
CDR3: CSVPLEQAVFNYGYTF

size: NA
J: TRBJ2-7
V: TRBV5-1
D: TRBD2
DNA: TGCGCCAGCAGCCAGACTAGCACAGGAACCTACGAGCAGTACTTC
CDR3: CASSQTSTGTYEQYF

size: NA
J: TRBJ2-2
V: TRBV5-6
D: NA
DNA: TGTGCCAGCAGCTTTAGGACTCCCCACTACACCGGGGAGCTGTTTTTT
CDR3: CASSFRTPHYTGELFF

size: once
J: TRBJ2-5
V: TRBV6-8
D: NA
DNA: TGTGCCAGCCTACAGGGTGGACGGGAGACCCAGTACTTC
CDR3: CASLQGGRETQYF

size: NA
J: TRBJ2-5
V: TRBV5-1
D: NA
DNA: TGCGCCAGCAGCAAACAGGCACACCAAGAGACCCAGTACTTC
CDR3: CASSKQAHQETQYF

size: NA
J: TRBJ2-1
V: TRBV5-6
D: TRBD2
DNA: TGTGCCAGCAGCCTGCTAGCGGGTCCCTACAATGAGCAGTTCTTC
CDR3: CASSLLAGPYNEQFF

size: NA
J: TRBJ2-3
V: TRBV10-3
D: NA
DNA: TGTGCCATCAGTGAAAGGGGCCAGACAGATACGCAGTATTTT
CDR3: CAISERGQTDTQYF

size: NA
J: TRBJ2-2
V: TRBV27
D: TRBD1
DNA: TGTGCCAGCAGTGCGACAGGGGTTCCGTTGGAGCTGTTTTTT
CDR3: CASSATGVPLELFF

size: once
J: TRBJ2-6
V: TRBV5-1
D: NA
DNA: TGCGCCAGCAGCTTGGACGCCCCCTCTGGGGCCAACGTCCTGACTTTC
CDR3: CASSLDAPSGANVLTF

size: NA
J: TRBJ1-3
V: TRBV30
D: NA
DNA: TGTGCCTGGGCGGCATCACCCGGCGGAAACACCATATATTTT
CDR3: CAWAASPGGNTIYF

size: NA
J: TRBJ2-1
V: TRBV7-3
D: TRBD2
DNA: TGTGCCAGCAGCCCCGACGATACTAGCGGCTACAATGAGCAGTTCTTC
CDR3: CASSPDDTSGYNEQFF

size: NA
J: TRBJ1-4
V: TRBV5-4
D: TRBD1
DNA: TGTGCCAGCAGCCCTAGCCAGGGGGGAGGTGAAAAACTGTTTTTT
CDR3: CASSPSQGGGEKLFF

size: NA
J: TRBJ2-7
V: TRBV28
D: TRBD1
DNA: TGTGCCAGCAGTTTACGGACGGGACAGGGGGCGCTCGAGCAGTACTTC
CDR3: CASSLRTGQGALEQYF

size: NA
J: TRBJ1-5
V: TRBV28
D: NA
DNA: TGTGCCAGCAGTTTGATACGGGTGTATAGCAATCAGCCCCAGCATTTT
CDR3: CASSLIRVYSNQPQHF

size: NA
J: TRBJ2-7
V: TRBV6-1
D: NA
DNA: TGTGCCAGCAGTAGGACAGCGAGTTCCTACGAGCAGTACTTC
CDR3: CASSRTASSYEQYF

size: once
J: TRBJ1-4
V: TRBV28
D: TRBD1
DNA: TGTGCCAGCACGACAGGGGGGGTTGAAAAACTGTTTTTT
CDR3: CASTTGGVEKLFF

size: NA
J: TRBJ2-2
V: TRBV2
D: NA
DNA: TGTGCCAGCAAGCCCGGGGCAGGTAACACCGGGGAGCTGTTTTTT
CDR3: CASKPGAGNTGELFF

size: NA
J: TRBJ2-6
V: TRBV5-6
D: NA
DNA: TGTGCCAGCAGCCAAGAGACAGCGTACTCTGGGGCCAACGTCCTGACTTTC
CDR3: CASSQETAYSGANVLTF

size: few
J: TRBJ1-1
V: TRBV7-3
D: NA
DNA: TGTGCCAGCAGCGCCTGGGGGGCTAACACTGAAGCTTTCTTT
CDR3: CASSAWGANTEAFF

size: once
J: TRBJ2-5
V: TRBV10-3
D: TRBD1
DNA: TGTGCCATCAGTAGACAGGGCTGGGAGACCCAGTACTTC
CDR3: CAISRQGWETQYF

size: once
J: TRBJ1-2
V: TRBV5-5
D: TRBD1
DNA: TGTGCCAGCCAAGGGACAGGAGGGAACTATGGCTACACCTTC
CDR3: CASQGTGGNYGYTF

size: few
J: TRBJ2-1
V: TRBV7-9
D: TRBD2
DNA: TGTGCCAGCAGCTCGGCTCTAGCGGTAAACTACAATGAGCAGTTCTTC
CDR3: CASSSALAVNYNEQFF

size: NA
J: TRBJ1-5
V: TRBV5-6
D: NA
DNA: TGTGCCAGCAGCTTTGAGGGAGGCAATCAGCCCCAGCATTTT
CDR3: CASSFEGGNQPQHF

size: few
J: TRBJ2-5
V: TRBV18
D: NA
DNA: TGTGCCAGCTCACCCCCTTCCCACCAAGAGACCCAGTACTTC
CDR3: CASSPPSHQETQYF

size: NA
J: TRBJ2-2
V: TRBV2
D: TRBD2
DNA: TGTGCCAGCAGACTAGCGGGAGGGGGCACCGGGGAGCTGTTTTTT
CDR3: CASRLAGGGTGELFF

size: NA
J: TRBJ2-1
V: TRBV9
D: TRBD2
DNA: TGTGCCAGCAGCGTACGGACTAGCGGGAGTGAGCAGTTCTTC
CDR3: CASSVRTSGSEQFF

size: once
J: TRBJ2-1
V: TRBV7-9
D: NA
DNA: TGTGCCACCTGGGCGCGAGGTGAGCAGTTCTTC
CDR3: CATWARGEQFF

size: NA
J: TRBJ1-4
V: TRBV28
D: NA
DNA: TGTGCCAGCAGTAGTTTTGCGGGGGGCACTGAAAAACTGTTTTTT
CDR3: CASSSFAGGTEKLFF

size: once
J: TRBJ2-4
V: TRBV5-1
D: NA
DNA: TGCGCCAGCAGCCCCCCCGGACAGTCGGGGAACATTCAGTACTTC
CDR3: CASSPPGQSGNIQYF

size: NA
J: TRBJ1-3
V: TRBV5-1
D: NA
DNA: TGCGCCAGCAGCTTGGGTCCGGGAGTAGGAAACACCATATATTTT
CDR3: CASSLGPGVGNTIYF

size: NA
J: TRBJ1-3
V: TRBV19
D: NA
DNA: TGTGCCAGTAGTCCGACATACAGGGTTTCTGGAAACACCATATATTTT
CDR3: CASSPTYRVSGNTIYF

size: once
J: TRBJ2-1
V: TRBV27
D: NA
DNA: TGTGCCAGCCGGCGACTGGCAGCGGGCTTTGATGAGCAGTTCTTC
CDR3: CASRRLAAGFDEQFF

size: NA
J: TRBJ2-5
V: TRBV30
D: NA
DNA: TGTGCCTGGAGTGGGGATAGCGGAGGGGGAGAGACCCAGTACTTC
CDR3: CAWSGDSGGGETQYF

size: NA
J: TRBJ2-1
V: TRBV20-1
D: NA
DNA: TGCAGTGCTAGTGGGCGCAATGAGCAGTTCTTC
CDR3: CSASGRNEQFF

size: NA
J: TRBJ2-3
V: TRBV11-1
D: TRBD2
DNA: TGTGCCAGCAGCCATGGGACTAGCGGGAGGGCCGGGCTCGGATATACGCAGTATTTT
CDR3: CASSHGTSGRAGLGYTQYF

size: many
J: TRBJ2-7
V: TRBV7-3
D: NA
DNA: TGTGCCAGCAGCTTATCAGCCCAGGGACCCTACGAGCAGTACTTC
CDR3: CASSLSAQGPYEQYF

size: few
J: TRBJ2-7
V: TRBV27
D: NA
DNA: TGTGCCAGCAGTTCCTTCTACGAGCAGTACTTC
CDR3: CASSSFYEQYF

size: once
J: TRBJ1-3
V: TRBV27
D: NA
DNA: TGTGCCAGCAGCAAGGACCGACGCCTCTCTGGAAACACCATATATTTT
CDR3: CASSKDRRLSGNTIYF

size: NA
J: TRBJ1-4
V: TRBV7-8
D: NA
DNA: TGTGCCAGCAGCGGGCCGGTTGAAAAACTGTTTTTT
CDR3: CASSGPVEKLFF

size: NA
J: TRBJ1-6
V: TRBV5-1
D: NA
DNA: TGCGCCAGCAGCTTCGGCAGTGGTTCACCCCTCCACTTT
CDR3: CASSFGSGSPLHF

size: NA
J: TRBJ2-7
V: TRBV9
D: TRBD1
DNA: TGTGCCAGCAGCGCAGACCCTACAGGGGTCGAGCAGTACTTC
CDR3: CASSADPTGVEQYF

size: NA
J: TRBJ1-5
V: TRBV7-2
D: NA
DNA: TGTGCCAGCAGCTTAAACTTTTGGGATGTCAATCAGCCCCAGCATTTT
CDR3: CASSLNFWDVNQPQHF

size: once
J: TRBJ1-5
V: TRBV2
D: TRBD1
DNA: TGTGCCAGCAGTCGGACAGGGGGGAGTCAGCCCCAGCATTTT
CDR3: CASSRTGGSQPQHF

size: NA
J: TRBJ2-1
V: TRBV7-2
D: TRBD2
DNA: TGTGCCAGCGGGGCTAGCGGGAGTTGGGGTGAGCAGTTCTTC
CDR3: CASGASGSWGEQFF

size: NA
J: TRBJ2-7
V: TRBV6-1
D: NA
DNA: TGTGCCAGCAATCACGGGCAGTACTTC
CDR3: CASNHGQYF

size: few
J: TRBJ2-7
V: TRBV28
D: TRBD2
DNA: TGTGCCAGCGTCGAAGGACTAGCGGGACGCGAGCAGTACTTC
CDR3: CASVEGLAGREQYF

size: NA
J: TRBJ1-4
V: TRBV4-3
D: NA
DNA: TGCGCCAGCAGCGCCCGCGCCGGACAGCAAAATGAAAAACTGTTTTTT
CDR3: CASSARAGQQNEKLFF

size: NA
J: TRBJ1-1
V: TRBV6-1
D: NA
DNA: TGTGCCAGGGCGGGGAACACTGAAGCTTTCTTT
CDR3: CARAGNTEAFF

size: NA
J: TRBJ2-5
V: TRBV5-6
D: TRBD2
DNA: TGTGCCAGCAGCCCGGGACTAGCGGGAGTCCCCGGGGTAGAGACCCAGTACTTC
CDR3: CASSPGLAGVPGVETQYF

size: few
J: TRBJ2-7
V: TRBV18
D: TRBD1
DNA: TGTGCCAGCTCGGCCAGGGGCGGGACAGGTCTCTCCTACGAGCAGTACTTC
CDR3: CASSARGGTGLSYEQYF

size: NA
J: TRBJ2-5
V: TRBV7-8
D: NA
DNA: TGTGCCAGCAGCTTAGCTCAGGGCCGAGAGACCCAGTACTTC
CDR3: CASSLAQGRETQYF

size: NA
J: TRBJ2-1
V: TRBV6-5
D: NA
DNA: TGTGCCAGCACCAGGACTCCCGGTAGGGAGCAGTTCTTC
CDR3: CASTRTPGREQFF

size: many
J: TRBJ2-7
V: TRBV7-2
D: NA
DNA: TGTGCCAGCAGCGCTAGCTCCTACGAGCAGTACTTC
CDR3: CASSASSYEQYF

size: NA
J: TRBJ1-5
V: TRBV6-6
D: NA
DNA: TGTGCCAGCAGTTACATGGGGTCTAGCAATCAGCCCCAGCATTTT
CDR3: CASSYMGSSNQPQHF

size: NA
J: TRBJ2-1
V: TRBV5-4
D: TRBD2
DNA: TGTGCCAGCAGCTCACTAGCGGACAATGAGCAGTTCTTC
CDR3: CASSSLADNEQFF

size: NA
J: TRBJ2-5
V: TRBV6-1
D: TRBD2
DNA: TGTGCCACGCCCCGGGAGGGCCGTGAGACCCAGTACTTC
CDR3: CATPREGRETQYF

size: NA
J: TRBJ2-7
V: TRBV7-2
D: TRBD2
DNA: TGTGCCAGCAGCGACAATCGGGGGGACGAGCAGTACTTC
CDR3: CASSDNRGDEQYF